One sample yielded the 29 T cell receptor beta chains listed below, sequenced in a study of post-analysis software for immune sequencing data. Findings and limits, study-wide: Relative to controls, patients had 5 or 6 TRBV segments at higher frequency, with TRBV5-6, TRBV5-1 and TRBV20-1 among these.

No antigen has been assigned to these receptors. cDNA libraries for TCR beta contained unique molecular identifiers. Each CDR3 protein gets one entry after TCRdb re-called the PCR reads with MiXCR. The table records around 770,000 distinct CDR3 sequences, about 45% of them present only once. The sample was blood. Receptor source: a girl under 18 with multiple sclerosis.

The chain recombines TRBV15 with TRBJ2-5; TRBD2 agrees at 10 bases. The J segment lost 3 bases and the V segment lost 5 bases, leaving 6 bases of the junction unmatched. Germline V CDR1 and CDR2: LNHNV, YYDKDF (reference sequence). CDR3 length equals 15 residues. The CDR3 is CATSSPSGSEETQYF. The CDR3 DNA follows: TGTGCCACCAGCTCTCCTAGCGGGAGTGAAGAGACCCAGTACTTC.

The table lists this clonotype with a few counts. The rearrangement links TRBV2 to TRBJ1-5; D perhaps matches TRBD1 (6 bases). The germline V and J ends were trimmed by 6 bases and 4 bases, with 16 bases remaining between them. Germline V CDR1 and CDR2: SNHLY, FYNNEI. This CDR3 spans 15 amino acids. CDR3 sequence: CASSAGTLPNQPQHF. As DNA, the CDR3 is TGTGCCAGCAGCGCCGGGACACTCCCGAATCAGCCCCAGCATTTT.

The V gene is TRBV20-1, the J gene TRBJ1-5, with D unclear. The CDR3 runs to 15 residues. Germline loops: CDR1 DFQATT, CDR2 SNEGSKA (reference sequence). V lost 5 bases and J lost 2, with 16 bases in between. For the CDR3, the DNA is TGCAGTGCTTTAGAACGGAAGAGGGGCAATCAGCCCCAGCATTTT. This translates into CSALERKRGNQPQHF.

The rearrangement uses TRBV12-3 or TRBV12-4 and TRBJ2-1; 7 bases match TRBD1. Trimming at V came to 6 bases and at J to 4 bases, leaving 9 bases not matched to a gene. The CDR3 contains 15 residues. The DNA of the CDR3 is TGTGCCAGCAGGGTGACAGAGGGGGCTTACAATGAGCAGTTCTTC. Its protein is CASRVTEGAYNEQFF.

This clonotype was seen at least ten times. A junction end diverges from the germline sequence, so it may reflect a read error. The J gene is TRBJ1-2, the V gene TRBV29-1; D uncertain. From germline, CDR1 is SQVTM and CDR2 ANQGSEA. This CDR3 contains 11 residues. CDR3 DNA sequence: TGCAGCGTGGAAGCTGGAGGTGGCTACACCTTC. The encoded protein is CSVEAGGGYTF.

The chain has TRBV20-1 and TRBJ2-1, with 7 positions matching TRBD2. Germline CDR1 and CDR2: DFQATT and SNEGSKA (reference sequence). J lost 9 bases, V lost 1 base, and 9 bases had no gene match. This CDR3 comprises 14 residues. CDR3 bases: TGCAGTGCTAGAGGCGGGGGTAAATTTGGTGAGCAGTTCTTC. Protein product: CSARGGGKFGEQFF.

J is TRBJ2-7 and V is TRBV20-1; D is undetermined. Trimming took 2 bases from V and 3 from J, leaving 11 bases between them. Germline V gives CDR1 DFQATT, CDR2 SNEGSKA (reference sequence). The CDR3 has 13 amino acids. The CDR3 loop is CSARPTDIYEQYF. DNA of the CDR3: TGCAGTGCTAGACCCACAGATATCTACGAGCAGTACTTC.

This chain joins TRBV7-9 and TRBJ1-2, with a weak D call TRBD1 (6 bases). The CDR3 runs to 12 residues. Trimming removed 11 bases from V and 8 bases from J, with 18 bases in between. Germline CDR1 SEHNR, CDR2 FQNEAQ (reference sequence). The CDR3: CASSAGDRGYTF. DNA of the CDR3: TGTGCCTCTAGCGCAGGGGATCGAGGCTACACCTTC.

The chain has TRBV7-2 and TRBJ2-5, with a weak D call TRBD1 (6 bases). CDR3 length: 15 residues. Germline CDR1 is SGHTA and CDR2 is FQGNSA. V dropped 4 bases and J dropped 2 bases, with 14 bases sitting between them. In DNA, the CDR3 is TGTGCCAGCAGCTCTTTGCAGGGGTGGCAAGAGACCCAGTACTTC. The encoded protein is CASSSLQGWQETQYF.

The chain combines TRBV4-3 with TRBJ2-1, with 10 bases matching TRBD2. The length of the CDR3 is 18 residues. Germline CDR1 reads LGHNA; CDR2 reads YSLEER. With 0 bases clipped from V and 8 bases from J, the junction kept 13 bases outside the gene matches. The CDR3, as DNA: TGCGCCAGCAGCCAAGATACCCTACCTAGCGGGAGTTGGTATGAGCAGTTCTTC. Amino acid sequence: CASSQDTLPSGSWYEQFF.

The gene calls are TRBV7-2 and TRBJ1-2; D possibly corresponds to TRBD1 (5 bases). The ends were cut back, 5 bases at V and 4 bases at J, with 29 bases in the middle. Per germline, CDR1 SGHTA and CDR2 FQGNSA. CDR3 length equals 19 residues. The CDR3, as DNA: TGTGCCAGCAGCCTTGATACAGCCTACGACAGTTTGCGGAGCTATGGCTACACCTTC. It is translated as CASSLDTAYDSLRSYGYTF. Complete variable domain (other parts from reference TRBV7-2 and TRBJ1-2): GAGVSQSPSNKVTEKGKDVELRCDPISGHTALYWYRQSLGQGLEFLIYFQGNSAPDKSGLPSDRFSAERTGGSVSTLTIQRTQQEDSAVYLCASSLDTAYDSLRSYGYTFGSGTRLTVV.

The table lists this clonotype with a few counts. The V gene is TRBV3-1, the J gene TRBJ2-7; D unclear. The CDR3 has 12 amino acids. V was shortened by 1 base and J by 6 bases, with 7 bases between the two germline ends. CDR1 LGHDT and CDR2 YNNKEL come from the germline V gene (reference sequence). The CDR3 nucleotides are TGTGCCAGCAGCCAAGGATGGGGCGAGCAGTACTTC. It yields the protein CASSQGWGEQYF.

The rearrangement joins TRBV29-1 to TRBJ2-3; D is unclear. V dropped 7 bases and J dropped 1 base, with 9 bases sitting between them. The CDR3 is 12 amino acids. The germline CDR1 and CDR2 sequences are SQVTM and ANQGSEA. This CDR3 is CSGTTGTDTQYF. In DNA form, the CDR3 reads TGCAGCGGAACAACAGGCACAGATACGCAGTATTTT.

The chain carries TRBV15 and TRBJ1-5; the D is unclear. Germline CDR1 and CDR2: LNHNV and YYDKDF (reference sequence). V was trimmed by 0 bases and J by 6 bases, leaving 6 bases between them. This CDR3 has 13 amino acids. The CDR3 bases are TGTGCCACCAGCAGAGAATCTGGTCAGCCCCAGCATTTT. This codes for CATSRESGQPQHF.

The V gene is TRBV12-3 or TRBV12-4, the J gene TRBJ2-3; TRBD2 agrees at 10 bases. The V segment lost 6 bases and the J segment 4 bases; nucleotides outside the gene matches: 13. The CDR3 runs 17 residues. The CDR3 spells CASSARTGLASADTQYF. The CDR3 region has the DNA TGTGCCAGCAGCGCCCGGACGGGACTAGCGAGCGCAGATACGCAGTATTTT.

This clonotype was detected only a few times. The J gene is TRBJ2-5, the V gene TRBV20-1, with 8 bases fitting TRBD2. This CDR3 has 15 amino acids. J lost 5 bases, V lost 1 base, and 9 bases had no gene match. Germline CDR1 reads DFQATT; CDR2 reads SNEGSKA (reference sequence). CDR3 DNA sequence: TGCAGTGCTAGAGCGGGCTTAGCGGGGTGGGAGACCCAGTACTTC. Its translation: CSARAGLAGWETQYF.

The chain has TRBV30 and TRBJ1-2; D not certain. V was pared by 0 bases and J by 4 bases, with 9 bases between. CDR1 and CDR2 (germline): GTSNPN, SVGIG (reference sequence). CDR3 length equals 13 residues. CDR3 sequence: CAWSVLLTYGYTF. The CDR3 coding sequence is TGTGCCTGGAGTGTACTGCTTACCTATGGCTACACCTTC. The entire variable domain, with the rest obtained from reference TRBV30 and TRBJ1-2, is as follows: SQTIHQWPATLVQPVGSPLSLECTVEGTSNPNLYWYRQAAGRGLQLLFYSVGIGQISSEVPQNLSASRPQDRQFILSSKKLLLSDSGFYLCAWSVLLTYGYTFGSGTRLTVV.

This clonotype was detected a few times. This rearrangement joins TRBV12-5 to TRBJ2-4; no definite D call. Germline loops: CDR1 LGHNT, CDR2 FRNRAP. V was shortened by 1 base and J by 0 bases, with 7 bases between the two germline ends. This CDR3 is 15 amino acids long. CDR3 protein: CASGLEAVAKNIQYF. The DNA of the CDR3 is TGTGCTAGTGGTTTGGAGGCAGTAGCCAAAAACATTCAGTACTTC.

A few counts support this clonotype. The rearrangement joins TRBV12-3 or TRBV12-4 to TRBJ2-5; D is possibly TRBD1 (6 bases). Trimming cost V 1 base and J 2 bases, with 8 bases left between them. This CDR3 is built from 14 residues. CDR3 coding DNA: TGTGCCAGCAGTTTAGGGGACAAGCAAGAGACCCAGTACTTC. Translating gives CASSLGDKQETQYF.

The CDR3 DNA is TGTGCCAGCAGGTCTCTCGGGAACACTGAAGCTTTCTTT. Translating it yields CASRSLGNTEAFF. The chain carries TRBV12-3 or TRBV12-4 and TRBJ1-1; D gene unclear. Trimming removed 6 bases at V and 1 base at J, with 9 bases between. This CDR3 is built from 13 residues.

Many counts were recorded for this clonotype. The chain joins TRBV7-2 to TRBJ2-5; 8 nucleotides agree with TRBD2. From germline, CDR1 is SGHTA and CDR2 FQGNSA. This CDR3 is built from 16 residues. The V segment lost 3 bases and the J segment 5 bases; nucleotides outside the gene matches: 11. The CDR3 loop reads CASSFQAGANRETQYF. The CDR3 DNA reads as TGTGCCAGCAGCTTCCAAGCGGGAGCGAACCGGGAGACCCAGTACTTC.

In this sample, this clonotype turned up many times. The V call is TRBV7-2, the J call TRBJ2-1, with 10 positions matching TRBD2. The CDR3 covers 17 residues. From germline, CDR1 is SGHTA and CDR2 FQGNSA. V lost 3 bases to trimming and J lost 2 bases; unmatched junction nucleotides: 7. The CDR3 coding sequence is TGTGCCAGCAGCTTTCAAGCGGGAGGGCCTCCCTACAATGAGCAGTTCTTC. Amino acids: CASSFQAGGPPYNEQFF.

V and J are TRBV7-9 and TRBJ1-5; D is unclear. The CDR3 loop spans 13 amino acids. Germline V gene data show CDR1 as SEHNR and CDR2 as FQNEAQ (reference sequence). Trimming removed 2 bases from V and 4 bases from J, with 6 bases in between. CDR3 loop: CASSLSENQPQHF. DNA of the CDR3: TGTGCCAGCAGCTTAAGCGAAAATCAGCCCCAGCATTTT.

This clonotype has more than one count but fewer than ten. This chain uses TRBV6-6 with TRBJ2-1; 9 positions agree with TRBD1. The germline gives CDR1 MNHNY, CDR2 SVGAGI (reference sequence). The CDR3 is made up of 14 amino acids. After removal of 2 bases from V and 7 bases from J, the junction contained 3 bases not matched to a gene. CDR3 residues: CASSYVDRGNEQFF. CDR3 DNA sequence: TGTGCCAGCAGTTACGTTGACAGGGGGAATGAGCAGTTCTTC.

In this sample, this clonotype turned up a few times. V usage is TRBV10-3 and J usage is TRBJ2-5; no reliable D call. Germline V gene sequence: CDR1 ENHRY, CDR2 SYGVKD. CDR3 size: 14 residues. The V end lost 6 bases, the J end lost 2 bases, and 13 bases lay between the germline ends. CDR3 amino acids: CAISQGGPQETQYF. The CDR3 region has the DNA TGTGCCATCAGCCAAGGCGGACCACAAGAGACCCAGTACTTC.

This clonotype was found a few times. The genes are TRBV5-1 and TRBJ1-2, with D perhaps TRBD1 (5 bases). Per germline, CDR1 SGHRS and CDR2 YFSETQ. The CDR3 has 13 amino acids. V was trimmed by 2 bases and J by 8 bases, leaving 13 bases between them. The CDR3 sequence is CASSFSGTFGYTF. The CDR3 DNA sequence: TGCGCCAGCAGCTTCTCCGGGACCTTCGGCTACACCTTC.

This clonotype was observed a handful of times. The gene calls are TRBV7-8 and TRBJ1-1, with D maybe TRBD1 (5 bases). Trimming took 0 bases from V and 1 from J, leaving 9 bases between them. The CDR3 is 15 residues long. Germline CDR1 is SGHVS and CDR2 is FQNEAQ. CDR3 amino acids: CASSLANRPNTEAFF. The CDR3 nucleotides are TGTGCCAGCAGCTTAGCGAACAGGCCGAACACTGAAGCTTTCTTT.

As for this clonotype: As the CDR3 is not closed by the conserved phenylalanine or tryptophan, this likely results from a read error. The CDR3 region is CASFGASGRGLYNEQFV. As DNA, the CDR3 is TGTGCCAGTTTCGGGGCTAGCGGGAGGGGCCTGTACAATGAGCAGTTCGTC. The rearrangement uses TRBV19 and TRBJ2-1; 12 bases agree with TRBD2. J gave up 4 bases and V 8 bases, and 12 bases lay outside the gene matches. The CDR3 runs 17 residues. Germline V gene data show CDR1 as LNHDA and CDR2 as SQIVND (reference sequence).

The chain uses TRBV20-1 and TRBJ2-5, with D tentatively TRBD1 (5 bases). Matching the DNA end better, TRBJ2-7 makes the J call doubtful. CDR1 is DFQATT, CDR2 SNEGSKA, per germline (reference sequence). CDR3 length equals 14 residues. The CDR3: CSARPREAPYEQYF. The CDR3 DNA sequence: TGCAGTGCTAGACCCAGGGAAGCTCCCTACGAGCAGTACTTC.